The rows below give T cell receptor beta chains drawn from one sample of a study of early T cells in non-severe SARS-CoV-2 infection. TCRdb itself ran the 5' RACE reads through MiXCR, one entry per CDR3 protein. The table shows 70,000 to 90,000 distinct CDR3 sequences, with 14% to 15% occurring only once. The source material was whole blood. The receptors derive from an adult who was a healthcare worker with PCR-confirmed SARS-CoV-2 infection or an uninfected control (not recorded which). CDR3s include the opening cysteine and the closing phenylalanine or tryptophan. The D gene is left open where the match is weak. Size is omitted from some rows. Given values are once, few, many or a class for expanded clones.

clone size | J gene | D gene | V gene | CDR3 protein | CDR3 DNA
NA | TRBJ2-1 | NA | TRBV28 | CASSTHQAAPGRNEQFF | TGTGCCAGCAGTACCCATCAAGCGGCCCCAGGGCGGAATGAGCAGTTCTTC
few | TRBJ2-7 | TRBD2 | TRBV25-1 | CASGLAGVNEQYF | TGTGCCAGCGGACTAGCGGGAGTTAACGAGCAGTACTTC
few | TRBJ2-7 | NA | TRBV4-1 | CASSQEGEQYF | TGCGCCAGCAGCCAAGAGGGGGAGCAGTACTTC
few | TRBJ1-1 | NA | TRBV6-2/TRBV6-3 | CASGGDTTEAFF | TGTGCCAGCGGGGGGGACACCACTGAAGCTTTCTTT
few | TRBJ2-7 | NA | TRBV4-1 | CASSPDRLYEQYF | TGCGCCAGCAGCCCGGACCGTCTCTACGAGCAGTACTTC
NA | TRBJ2-7 | NA | TRBV20-1 | CSERGVHGHEQYF | TGCAGTGAAAGAGGGGTACACGGCCACGAGCAGTACTTC
few | TRBJ2-7 | NA | TRBV28 | CASSLRAKQPRGEQYF | TGTGCCAGCAGTTTACGCGCGAAACAACCCCGCGGGGAGCAGTACTTC
few | TRBJ2-7 | NA | TRBV7-8 | CASSLEEAHEQYF | TGTGCCAGCAGCTTAGAGGAGGCCCACGAGCAGTACTTC
few | TRBJ1-4 | NA | TRBV4-3 | CASSQESRGGWEKLFF | TGCGCCAGCAGCCAAGAATCGCGGGGAGGGTGGGAAAAACTGTTTTTT
many | TRBJ2-3 | NA | TRBV29-1 | CSVELGRARDTQYF | TGCAGCGTTGAGTTAGGGCGGGCCAGGGATACGCAGTATTTT
NA | TRBJ2-1 | TRBD2 | TRBV20-1 | CSAPREGGYEQFF | TGCAGTGCTCCGCGGGAGGGTGGGTATGAGCAGTTCTTC
NA | TRBJ2-1 | NA | TRBV7-2 | CASSLEYKQFF | TGTGCCAGCAGCTTAGAATATAAGCAGTTCTTC
few | TRBJ2-1 | TRBD2 | TRBV7-9 | CASSMKPGLAGKYNEQFF | TGTGCCAGCAGCATGAAACCGGGACTAGCGGGAAAGTACAATGAGCAGTTCTTC
NA | TRBJ2-7 | TRBD2 | TRBV20-1 | CSARRENYEQYF | TGCAGTGCTAGGCGGGAGAACTACGAGCAGTACTTC
NA | TRBJ2-1 | NA | TRBV9 | CASSVGSSSEQFF | TGTGCCAGCAGCGTAGGGTCAAGTAGTGAGCAGTTCTTC
few | TRBJ2-3 | NA | TRBV7-9 | CASSPLGFTDTQYF | TGTGCCAGCAGCCCCTTGGGCTTCACAGATACGCAGTATTTT
few | TRBJ1-1 | NA | TRBV29-1 | CSARTAMNTEAFF | TGCAGCGCCCGGACAGCAATGAACACTGAAGCTTTCTTT
many | TRBJ2-5 | TRBD1 | TRBV20-1 | CSASYRGHETQYF | TGCAGTGCTAGCTACAGGGGGCACGAGACCCAGTACTTC
NA | TRBJ2-1 | NA | TRBV5-1 | CASSLAESYNEQFF | TGCGCCAGCAGCCTGGCGGAGTCATACAATGAGCAGTTCTTC
many | TRBJ1-2 | TRBD1 | TRBV14 | CASSQSGTGFYGYTF | TGTGCCAGCAGCCAGTCCGGGACAGGCTTCTATGGCTACACCTTC
NA | TRBJ2-1 | NA | TRBV20-1 | CSASTRVDEQFF | TGCAGTGCTAGCACCAGGGTAGATGAGCAGTTCTTC
few | TRBJ2-2 | TRBD2 | TRBV20-1 | CSAASGRTGELFF | TGCAGTGCTGCTAGCGGGAGAACCGGGGAGCTGTTTTTT
NA | TRBJ1-3 | TRBD1 | TRBV6-1 | CASSEVRDRQRNTIYF | TGTGCCAGCAGTGAAGTGCGGGACAGGCAAAGAAACACCATATATTTT
few | TRBJ2-1 | NA | TRBV5-1 | CASSLGGLYNEQFF | TGCGCCAGCAGCTTGGGGGGACTCTACAATGAGCAGTTCTTC
NA | TRBJ2-5 | NA | TRBV5-6 | CASSSTFRETQYF | TGTGCCAGCAGCTCGACTTTCCGAGAGACCCAGTACTTC
many | TRBJ1-6 | NA | TRBV9 | CASSVEGGPLPNSPLHF | TGTGCCAGCAGCGTAGAGGGAGGCCCTCTCCCGAATTCACCCCTCCACTTT
NA | TRBJ2-7 | NA | TRBV7-9 | CASSLGATRGVEQYF | TGTGCCAGCAGCTTAGGGGCCACGCGAGGGGTCGAGCAGTACTTC
many | TRBJ1-1 | NA | TRBV5-1 | CASSLRGIHTEAFF | TGCGCCAGCAGCTTGCGAGGTATCCACACTGAAGCTTTCTTT
NA | TRBJ2-1 | NA | TRBV5-1 | CASSLQVSRNEQFF | TGCGCCAGCAGCTTACAGGTTAGCCGCAATGAGCAGTTCTTC
NA | TRBJ1-6 | NA | TRBV6-1 | CASSEDQDQSLHF | TGTGCCAGCAGTGAAGACCAGGATCAATCCCTCCACTTT
NA | TRBJ2-5 | TRBD2 | TRBV6-1 | CASSQGLAGLQETQYF | TGTGCCAGCAGCCAAGGACTAGCGGGACTCCAAGAGACCCAGTACTTC
few | TRBJ2-1 | TRBD1 | TRBV7-9 | CASSSRDSYNEQFF | TGTGCCAGCAGCTCCCGGGACAGCTACAATGAGCAGTTCTTC
NA | TRBJ2-5 | TRBD2 | TRBV10-1 | CASSDRLAGETQYF | TGCGCCAGCAGTGATAGGCTAGCGGGAGAGACCCAGTACTTC
few | TRBJ2-3 | NA | TRBV6-6 | CASSPRGADTQYF | TGTGCCAGCAGTCCGAGAGGTGCAGATACGCAGTATTTT
once | TRBJ1-5 | NA | TRBV6-5 | CASSVRVFQPQHF | TGTGCCAGCAGTGTTCGGGTTTTTCAGCCCCAGCATTTT
NA | TRBJ2-7 | TRBD2 | TRBV28 | CASSPSSGSHEQYF | TGTGCCAGCAGTCCCTCTAGCGGGAGTCACGAGCAGTACTTC
NA | TRBJ1-1 | TRBD1 | TRBV20-1 | CSAKTGQKIEAFF | TGCAGTGCAAAAACGGGACAGAAGATTGAAGCTTTCTTT